This T cell receptor beta chain is from a study of T cell responses to AZD1222 COVID-19 vaccine. Study-level findings and limits: Regions 160-218 and 743-854 dominated among vaccine-associated CD4 TCRs spanning spike. There were mostly white British donors and more females than males, and clonal diversity was possibly underestimated. The number of AZD1222 recipients seropositive at baseline was only six.

Assay: immunoSEQ multiplex PCR; the TCRdb copy retains only in-frame clones and omits some. The profile shows roughly 120,000 clones, about 90% of them singletons. The CDR3 spans 16 residues. Trimming removed 0 bases at V and 2 bases at J, with 12 bases between. Germline V lookup: CDR1 SGDLS, CDR2 YYNGEE. Concerning this clone: Its cognate antigen is unknown.

Sequenced material: peripheral blood, taken on day 0 of AZD1222 vaccination. The rearrangement links TRBV9 to TRBJ1-3; maybe TRBD1 (5 bases). The receptor comes from an adult in good health. The chain's CDR3 is CASSVVVGLPGNTIYF. CDR3 nucleotide sequence: TGTGCCAGCAGCGTAGTAGTGGGACTACCTGGAAACACCATATATTTT.